A single sample is the source of the 31 T cell receptor beta chains below, sequenced in a study of Graves' ophthalmopathy and Graves' hyperthyroidism. RNA transcripts were the template, and TCR beta CDR3 regions were amplified from them. The authors performed first-round RT-PCR with HTBI primers and then a second-round multiplex PCR. Using its own MiXCR run on the multiplex PCR reads, TCRdb lists one record per CDR3 protein. The table lists 300,000 to 350,000 distinct CDR3 sequences, under 20% of them singletons. The specimen sequenced was peripheral blood. The receptors derive from an adult man with Graves' ophthalmopathy.

In its sample, this clonotype was seen many times. This chain links TRBV4-1 with TRBJ1-6; D remains ambiguous. With 1 base removed from V and 9 bases from J, the gap between germline ends came to 10 bases. Germline loops: CDR1 MGHRA, CDR2 YSYEKL. This CDR3 contains 14 residues. The CDR3 DNA reads TGCGCCAGCAGCCAAGTCCGTTCGGCTTCACCCCTCCACTTT. It codes for CASSQVRSASPLHF.

This clonotype was seen many times. The germline gene is not matched at one end of the junction; a read error may be the cause. This chain joins TRBV15 and TRBJ2-2; tentatively, D is TRBD2 (6 bases). Germline-derived CDR1 and CDR2 are LNHNV and YYDKDF (reference sequence). The CDR3 has 16 residues. DNA for the CDR3: TGTGCCACCAGCAGAGCCCTAGTCCCCGACACCGGGGGGCTGTTTTTT. This sequence encodes CATSRALVPDTGGLFF.

The gene calls are TRBV9 and TRBJ2-7; no clear D gene. V gave up 0 bases and J gave up 2 bases, with 9 bases separating them. The CDR3 loop spans 14 amino acids. CDR1 is SGDLS, CDR2 YYNGEE, per germline. CDR3 sequence (DNA): TGTGCCAGCAGCGTAGCGGAACAACCCTACGAGCAGTACTTC. Translated: CASSVAEQPYEQYF.

This chain connects TRBV28 to TRBJ2-7; 9 bases agree with TRBD2. The germline V gene encodes CDR1 MDHEN and CDR2 SYDVKM. The CDR3 extends over 16 amino acids. The junction had 9 bases not matched to a gene; V was cut back by 4 bases and J by 2 bases. The CDR3 sequence: CASSWEFSGRTYEQYF. The CDR3 nucleotides are TGTGCCAGCAGTTGGGAATTTAGCGGGAGAACCTACGAGCAGTACTTC.

There are many counts of this clonotype. The V and J genes are TRBV12-3 or TRBV12-4 and TRBJ1-1, with a possible D match to TRBD1 (6 bases). The CDR3 consists of 14 residues. V lost 5 bases, J lost 4 bases, and 14 bases lay in between. CDR3 bases: TGTGCCAGCAGTCTCACATCGGGGGCCACTGAAGCTTTCTTT. It codes for CASSLTSGATEAFF.

Many counts were recorded for this clonotype. The rearrangement joins TRBV19 to TRBJ2-6; 8 positions match TRBD1. CDR1 and CDR2 from the germline V gene are LNHDA and SQIVND (reference sequence). V shed 7 bases, J shed 4 bases, and the junction held 18 bases outside the gene matches. The CDR3 length is 19 residues. CDR3 region: CASTLSAGGAYGGANVLTF. The CDR3 nucleotides are TGTGCCAGTACTCTCTCCGCAGGGGGCGCTTATGGAGGGGCCAACGTCCTGACTTTC.

At least ten counts were recorded for this clonotype. V usage is TRBV7-3 and J usage is TRBJ2-2; 12 bases are shared with TRBD2. This CDR3 is 16 amino acids long. J lost 5 bases, V lost 5 bases, and 6 bases had no gene match. The germline CDR1 and CDR2 sequences are SGHTA and FQGTGA. The CDR3 nucleotides read TGTGCCAGCAGCCCGGAGACTAGCGGGAGAACCGGGGAGCTGTTTTTT. Protein sequence: CASSPETSGRTGELFF.

This clonotype was counted at least ten times. J is TRBJ2-7 and V is TRBV3-1, with TRBD2 identical over 8 bases. Germline V gene sequence: CDR1 LGHDT, CDR2 YNNKEL (reference sequence). Unmatched junction bases numbered 8, after V lost 4 bases and J lost 6 bases. The CDR3 consists of 14 residues. CDR3 DNA: TGTGCCAGCAGCCTTAGATTTCGGGAGGGCGAGCAGTACTTC. It yields the protein CASSLRFREGEQYF.

Many counts were recorded for this clonotype. The chain combines TRBV12-3 or TRBV12-4 with TRBJ2-7; TRBD1 matches 10 bases. This CDR3 spans 16 amino acids. V shed 4 bases and J 6 bases; nucleotides not matched to a gene: 12. The CDR3 spells CASSSHLRTGGGEQYF. CDR3 nucleotides: TGTGCCAGCAGTTCCCACCTTAGGACAGGGGGGGGCGAGCAGTACTTC.

This clonotype was detected many times. The rearrangement links TRBV25-1 to TRBJ1-6; the D gene is possibly TRBD1 (5 bases). Germline V gives CDR1 MGHDK, CDR2 SYGVNS. This CDR3 comprises 15 residues. V dropped 0 bases and J dropped 8 bases, with 11 bases sitting between them. The CDR3 sequence is CASSEYRQGHSPLHF. DNA of the CDR3: TGTGCCAGCAGTGAATATAGGCAGGGACATTCACCCCTCCACTTT. The whole variable domain, remainder taken from reference TRBV25-1 and TRBJ1-6, is EADIYQTPRYLVIGTGKKITLECSQTMGHDKMYWYQQDPGMELHLIHYSYGVNSTEKGDLSSESTVSRIRTEHFPLTLESARPSHTSQYLCASSEYRQGHSPLHFGNGTRLTVT.

This clonotype was seen at least ten times. V gene TRBV2 combines with J gene TRBJ2-7, with D perhaps matching TRBD1 (5 bases). The germline V gene has CDR1 SNHLY and CDR2 FYNNEI. This CDR3 has 13 amino acids. With 9 bases removed from V and 6 bases from J, the gap between germline ends came to 18 bases. The CDR3 spells CASRREQGGEQYF. In DNA, the CDR3 is TGTGCCAGTCGCCGAGAGCAGGGTGGCGAGCAGTACTTC.

This clonotype was detected a few times. The chain uses TRBV5-1 and TRBJ2-7; no clear D gene. The CDR3 runs 15 residues. Germline CDR1 is SGHRS and CDR2 is YFSETQ. V was shortened by 4 bases and J by 5 bases, with 19 bases between the two germline ends. This CDR3 is CASSPTSDSFHEQYF. DNA for the CDR3: TGCGCCAGCAGCCCAACCAGCGACTCATTCCACGAGCAGTACTTC.

The J gene is TRBJ1-2, the V gene TRBV9; no definite D call. Per germline, CDR1 SGDLS and CDR2 YYNGEE. The CDR3 runs to 15 residues. V was cut by 0 bases and J by 0 bases, with 9 bases left in between. Here the CDR3 reads CASSVANSANYGYTF. In DNA, the CDR3 is TGTGCCAGCAGCGTAGCGAACAGTGCTAACTATGGCTACACCTTC. Combining the CDR3 with reference TRBV9 and TRBJ1-2 gives the whole variable domain DSGVTQTPKHLITATGQRVTLRCSPRSGDLSVYWYQQSLDQGLQFLIQYYNGEERAKGNILERFSAQQFPDLHSELNLSSLELGDSALYFCASSVANSANYGYTFGSGTRLTVV.

This clonotype was seen ten or more times. This chain joins TRBV10-3 and TRBJ2-7; TRBD2 aligns across 13 bases. The CDR3 covers 13 residues. With V trimmed by 9 bases and J by 5 bases, 4 bases remained unmatched. Germline CDR1 and CDR2: ENHRY and SYGVKD. The CDR3 loop reads CAMGTSGTDEQYF. The DNA of the CDR3 is TGTGCCATGGGGACTAGCGGGACGGACGAGCAGTACTTC.

The rearrangement links TRBV12-3 or TRBV12-4 to TRBJ2-7; 12 nucleotides match TRBD2. V dropped 5 bases and J dropped 6; count of bases not matched to a gene: 5. This CDR3 region has 14 residues. The CDR3 loop reads CASSATSGRLEQYF. In DNA form, the CDR3 reads TGTGCCAGCAGTGCTACTAGCGGGAGGCTCGAGCAGTACTTC.

Comment on this clonotype: A read error may produce the germline difference seen at one junction end. This chain uses TRBV12-3 or TRBV12-4 with TRBJ1-2; no firm D call. The CDR3 spans 12 residues. CDR3 in DNA: TGTGTCAGCAGCTTCCCGGTGAATGGCTACACCTTC. Translation gives CVSSFPVNGYTF.

Ten or more counts support this clonotype. This chain links TRBV7-2 with TRBJ1-1; tentative D call: TRBD1 (6 bases). V was clipped by 0 bases and J by 8 bases, with 10 bases between them. There are 13 residues in the CDR3. Per germline, CDR1 SGHTA and CDR2 FQGNSA. The CDR3 sequence is CASSLANTGEAFF. The CDR3 region has the DNA TGTGCCAGCAGCTTAGCGAATACAGGGGAAGCTTTCTTT.

The table lists this clonotype with a count of one. This chain joins TRBV28 and TRBJ1-5; unclear D gene. V gave up 6 bases and J gave up 4 bases, with 7 bases separating them. Germline CDR1 and CDR2: MDHEN and SYDVKM. The CDR3 is 12 amino acids. CDR3 in amino acids: CASSRANQPQHF. The CDR3 DNA reads as TGTGCCAGCAGCCGGGCGAATCAGCCCCAGCATTTT.

This clonotype was observed many times. V usage is TRBV2 and J usage is TRBJ1-5; weak D call: TRBD1 (6 bases). Germline CDR1 SNHLY, CDR2 FYNNEI. The CDR3 is 14 amino acids. The germline V and J ends were trimmed by 4 bases and 6 bases, with 13 bases remaining between them. CDR3: CASSGRGGGQPQHF. CDR3 sequence (DNA): TGTGCCAGCAGTGGGAGAGGGGGAGGTCAGCCCCAGCATTTT.

This chain links TRBV20-1 with TRBJ2-5; D not certain. The CDR3 totals 14 residues. The ends were cut back, 0 bases at V and 1 base at J, with 9 bases in the middle. Germline CDR1 reads DFQATT; CDR2 reads SNEGSKA (reference sequence). The CDR3 nucleotides are TGCAGTGCTAGAGATCTGACCGTCCAAGAGACCCAGTACTTC. This encodes CSARDLTVQETQYF.

This clonotype occurred many times. CDR3 in DNA: TGTGCCACCAAGTGGGGGGGCGACACTGAAGCTTTCTTT. It encodes CATKWGGDTEAFF. V gene TRBV12-3 or TRBV12-4 combines with J gene TRBJ1-1; D possibly corresponds to TRBD1 (6 bases). The CDR3 length is 13 residues. V was trimmed by 10 bases and J by 3 bases, leaving 15 bases between them.

This clonotype was seen repeatedly, ten times or more. The V call is TRBV24-1, the J call TRBJ1-4; 9 bases align to TRBD1. J was trimmed by 5 bases and V by 4 bases; bases with no gene match: 4. This CDR3 has 15 amino acids. CDR1 and CDR2 (germline): KGHDR, SFDVKD. CDR3: CATSETGTGNEKLFF. CDR3 bases: TGTGCCACCAGTGAAACCGGGACAGGGAATGAAAAACTGTTTTTT.

The table lists this clonotype with many counts. The rearrangement joins TRBV11-1 to TRBJ1-3; D ambiguous. This CDR3 region has 19 residues. V was trimmed by 2 bases and J by 0 bases, leaving 20 bases between them. The germline V gene has CDR1 SGHAT and CDR2 FQDESV (reference sequence). The CDR3 DNA reads TGTGCCAGCAGCTTAAGATTGAGCGGACCCCCGAGCTCTGGAAACACCATATATTTT. As protein: CASSLRLSGPPSSGNTIYF.

This clonotype was recorded at least ten times. CDR3 region: CSVAGTGDYEQYF. CDR3 DNA sequence: TGCAGCGTTGCCGGGACAGGGGACTACGAGCAGTACTTC. The chain employs TRBV29-1 and TRBJ2-7, with 10 bases matching TRBD1. V dropped 4 bases and J dropped 3; count of bases not matched to a gene: 3. This CDR3 contains 13 residues. Germline CDR1 is SQVTM and CDR2 is ANQGSEA.

The chain links TRBV6-5 to TRBJ1-2, with a tentative D call TRBD1 (5 bases). The CDR3 is 12 amino acids. V lost 2 bases and J lost 6, with 7 bases in between. Germline values: CDR1 MNHEY, CDR2 SVGAGI. This CDR3 is CASSYKGNGYTF. The CDR3 DNA is TGTGCCAGCAGTTACAAGGGGAATGGCTACACCTTC.

This clonotype was counted many times. The rearrangement joins TRBV6-5 to TRBJ1-2; 8 bases align to TRBD1. This CDR3 is 15 amino acids long. V shed 4 bases and J 4 bases; nucleotides not matched to a gene: 8. Germline CDR1 and CDR2: MNHEY and SVGAGI. The CDR3 sequence: CASSSGTGKIYGYTF. The DNA for the CDR3 is TGTGCCAGCAGTTCAGGGACAGGAAAGATCTATGGCTACACCTTC.

This clonotype was picked up many times. The genes are TRBV6-4 and TRBJ2-2; 14 bases are shared with TRBD2. J gave up 0 bases and V 6 bases, and 9 bases lay outside the gene matches. Germline-derived CDR1 and CDR2 are MRHNA and SNTAGT. The CDR3 consists of 19 residues. The CDR3 is CASRPRGLAGAANTGELFF. As DNA, the CDR3 is TGTGCCAGCAGACCAAGGGGACTAGCGGGGGCCGCGAACACCGGGGAGCTGTTTTTT.

This clonotype was found many times. The V call is TRBV10-3, the J call TRBJ2-3; 9 bases fit TRBD2. Trimming at V came to 7 bases and at J to 7 bases, leaving 6 bases not matched to a gene. Per germline, CDR1 ENHRY and CDR2 SYGVKD. CDR3 length: 13 amino acids. CDR3 DNA: TGTGCCATCAATAGCGGGAGTGGAAATACGCAGTATTTT. It translates to CAINSGSGNTQYF.

This chain connects TRBV20-1 to TRBJ1-1; D gene ambiguous. Germline values: CDR1 DFQATT, CDR2 SNEGSKA (reference sequence). Trimming removed 5 bases at V and 6 bases at J, with 10 bases between. The CDR3 covers 11 residues. The CDR3 sequence is CSAVRRPEAFF. The CDR3 DNA follows: TGCAGTGCTGTCAGGCGCCCTGAAGCTTTCTTT.

This clonotype was counted many times. The chain joins TRBV6-2 or TRBV6-3 to TRBJ2-2; 8 positions agree with TRBD2. The V and J ends lost 3 bases and 1 base, in that order; junction bases with no gene match: 7. The germline V gene has CDR1 MNHEY and CDR2 SVGEGT. The CDR3 is made up of 17 amino acids. The CDR3 DNA is TGTGCCAGCAGTTATCGGGGGGGAGGTCTGAACACCGGGGAGCTGTTTTTT. Its translation: CASSYRGGGLNTGELFF.

There are many counts of this clonotype. The chain couples TRBV12-3 or TRBV12-4 to TRBJ2-7; no clear D. The CDR3 totals 12 residues. The V gene lost 2 bases and the J gene lost 3 bases, with 5 bases spanning the gap. Here the CDR3 reads CASSLMDYEQYF. CDR3 nucleotide sequence: TGTGCCAGCAGTTTAATGGACTACGAGCAGTACTTC.